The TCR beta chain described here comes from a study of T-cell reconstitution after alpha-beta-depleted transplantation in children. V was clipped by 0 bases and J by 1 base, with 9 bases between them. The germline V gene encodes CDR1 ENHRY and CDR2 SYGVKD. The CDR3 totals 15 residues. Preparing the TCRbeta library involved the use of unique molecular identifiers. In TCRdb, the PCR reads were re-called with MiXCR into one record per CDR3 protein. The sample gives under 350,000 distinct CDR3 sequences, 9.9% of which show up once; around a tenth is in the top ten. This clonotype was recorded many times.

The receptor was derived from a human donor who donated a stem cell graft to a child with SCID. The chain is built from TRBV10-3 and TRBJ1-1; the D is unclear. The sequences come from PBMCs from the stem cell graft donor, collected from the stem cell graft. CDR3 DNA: TGTGCCATCAGTGAGTCAAATGTAGAGAACACTGAAGCTTTCTTT. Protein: CAISESNVENTEAFF.